These 29 T cell receptor beta chains share one sample of origin, sequenced in a study of a mutant IDH1 vaccine in newly diagnosed glioma. Documented time point: baseline, week 1 (first vaccination visit). Treatment described: pre-vaccination baseline after standard-of-care therapy. Sequenced by immunoSEQ multiplex PCR; TCRdb stores in-frame clones only, minus some. In the table there are about 66,000 clones, around 85% of which are singletons. The source was PBMCs, collected from a glioma patient treated with radiotherapy, temozolomide or both. The source is a man aged 25-45 years with glioma.

The V call is TRBV7-9, the J call TRBJ1-3; unclear D gene. CDR3 length: 15 residues. Germline lookup yields CDR1 SEHNR and CDR2 FQNEAQ (reference sequence). Trimming removed 5 bases at V and 1 base at J, with 12 bases between. DNA of the CDR3: TGTGCCAGCAGCCGGACGGGAATTTCTGGAAACACCATATATTTT. The encoded protein is CASSRTGISGNTIYF.

This chain links TRBV5-1 with TRBJ1-6; the D is unclear. This CDR3 is built from 15 residues. Germline assignment: CDR1 SGHRS and CDR2 YFSETQ. The ends were cut back, 0 bases at V and 7 bases at J, with 11 bases in the middle. CDR3 sequence reads: CASSLALRLNSPLHF. CDR3 in DNA: TGCGCCAGCAGCTTGGCCTTACGGCTAAATTCACCCCTCCACTTT.

This clone showed up just a few times. J is TRBJ1-5 and V is TRBV2, with 11 bases fitting TRBD1. Germline trimming cut 6 bases from V and 2 bases from J; bases unmatched to any gene: 0. The CDR3 has 14 amino acids. Germline lookup yields CDR1 SNHLY and CDR2 FYNNEI. Here the CDR3 reads CASRGQGGNQPQHF. In DNA, the CDR3 is TGTGCCAGCAGGGGACAGGGGGGCAATCAGCCCCAGCATTTT. Looking up the rest from reference TRBV2 and TRBJ1-5 gives the full variable domain: EPEVTQTPSHQVTQMGQEVILRCVPISNHLYFYWYRQILGQKVEFLVSFYNNEISEKSEIFDDQFSVERPDGSNFTLKIRSTKLEDSAMYFCASRGQGGNQPQHFGDGTRLSIL.

V is TRBV7-8 and J is TRBJ1-1; the D is unclear. Per the germline V gene, CDR1 is SGHVS and CDR2 is FQNEAQ. V shed 0 bases and J shed 7 bases, with 3 bases lying between them. This CDR3 spans 11 amino acids. The CDR3 here is CASSLAVEAFF. In nucleotides, the CDR3 is TGTGCCAGCAGCTTAGCGGTTGAAGCTTTCTTT.

V usage is TRBV27 and J usage is TRBJ1-6, with D unresolved. Trimming stripped 1 base from V and 4 bases from J, with 11 bases between. In germline, CDR1 is MNHEY, CDR2 SMNVEV (reference sequence). The CDR3 runs 16 residues. In DNA form, the CDR3 reads TGTGCCAGCAGTTTATTTAGGTCACGGTATAATTCACCCCTCCACTTT. Amino acid sequence: CASSLFRSRYNSPLHF.

The chain carries TRBV19 and TRBJ1-6; D gene uncertain. CDR1 is LNHDA and CDR2 is SQIVND in the germline V gene (reference sequence). This CDR3 is built from 13 residues. Trimming stripped 2 bases from V and 8 bases from J, with 7 bases between. The chain's CDR3 is CASSIQGYSPLHF. The DNA for the CDR3 is TGTGCCAGTAGTATACAAGGGTATTCACCCCTCCACTTT.

This clone has only one observation. The genes are TRBV18 and TRBJ1-4; 9 positions match TRBD1. Germline CDR1 KGHSH, CDR2 LQKENI. Trimming took 3 bases from V and 8 from J; bases not matched to a gene: 7. The CDR3 is made up of 15 amino acids. Here the CDR3 reads CASSPPGQGQEKLFF. The CDR3 coding sequence is TGTGCCAGCTCACCTCCGGGACAGGGTCAGGAAAAACTGTTTTTT.

This chain joins TRBV11-2 and TRBJ1-1; weak D call: TRBD1 (6 bases). Germline V gene data show CDR1 as SGHAT and CDR2 as FQNNGV. The CDR3 consists of 15 residues. V was shortened by 5 bases and J by 4 bases, with 17 bases between the two germline ends. CDR3 amino acids: CASSPRVGGATEAFF. CDR3 nucleotide sequence: TGTGCCAGCAGCCCTCGTGTTGGGGGCGCCACTGAAGCTTTCTTT.

The chain uses TRBV29-1 and TRBJ2-6; a weak D match, TRBD2 (5 bases). Germline V gene data show CDR1 as SQVTM and CDR2 as ANQGSEA. CDR3 length: 13 amino acids. V lost 5 bases and J lost 1, with 6 bases in between. This chain's CDR3 is CSVRTSGANVLTF. In nucleotides, the CDR3 is TGCAGCGTTAGGACTTCTGGGGCCAACGTCCTGACTTTC.

The gene calls are TRBV13 and TRBJ2-3, with a possible D match to TRBD1 (5 bases). Germline V gene data show CDR1 as PRHDT and CDR2 as FYEKMQ (reference sequence). The CDR3 loop spans 18 amino acids. Trimming pared 0 bases from V and 0 bases from J, leaving 16 bases between. For the CDR3, the DNA is TGTGCCAGCAGCTTAGGCCCTGCTTACAGGTCGAGCACAGATACGCAGTATTTT. It translates to CASSLGPAYRSSTDTQYF.

The rearrangement links TRBV13 to TRBJ2-5, with D tentatively TRBD2 (5 bases). Deletions cut 4 bases from V and 2 bases from J, with 14 bases between. The CDR3 consists of 15 residues. Looked up from germline, CDR1 is PRHDT and CDR2 is FYEKMQ (reference sequence). CDR3 in amino acids: CASSSQWTGQETQYF. The CDR3 DNA is TGTGCCAGCAGCTCGCAATGGACGGGACAAGAGACCCAGTACTTC.

V gene TRBV7-9 combines with J gene TRBJ1-1, with D unresolved. CDR1 SEHNR and CDR2 FQNEAQ come from the germline V gene (reference sequence). The CDR3 consists of 13 residues. Trimming took 6 bases from V and 3 from J, leaving 11 bases between them. In nucleotides, the CDR3 is TGTGCCAGCAGAACCCGACAAGACACTGAAGCTTTCTTT. It translates to CASRTRQDTEAFF.

This clone was detected once. The chain joins TRBV7-6 to TRBJ2-6; D possibly corresponds to TRBD2 (6 bases). Trimming shortened V by 1 base and J by 4 bases, and 11 bases separated the two germline ends. Looked up from germline, CDR1 is SGHVS and CDR2 is FNYEAQ. The CDR3 has 16 amino acids. CDR3 region: CASSLDKLAGANVLTF. DNA of the CDR3: TGTGCCAGCAGCTTAGATAAGCTAGCGGGGGCCAACGTCCTGACTTTC.

This clone has just a few counts. This chain uses TRBV5-1 with TRBJ1-1, with no clear D. Germline V gene sequence: CDR1 SGHRS, CDR2 YFSETQ. The CDR3 spans 17 residues. V shed 0 bases and J shed 1 base, with 16 bases lying between them. DNA for the CDR3: TGCGCCAGCAGCTTGGAAGGGATATCGTTCGGGAACACTGAAGCTTTCTTT. Its translation is CASSLEGISFGNTEAFF. Full variable domain (missing parts from reference TRBV5-1 and TRBJ1-1): KAGVTQTPRYLIKTRGQQVTLSCSPISGHRSVSWYQQTPGQGLQFLFEYFSETQRNKGNFPGRFSGRQFSNSRSEMNVSTLELGDSALYLCASSLEGISFGNTEAFFGQGTRLTVV.

V and J are TRBV5-1 and TRBJ2-3; 8 nucleotides line up with TRBD2. Germline V lookup: CDR1 SGHRS, CDR2 YFSETQ. V gave up 3 bases and J gave up 8 bases; unmatched junction bases: 14. The CDR3 length is 16 residues. CDR3 sequence (DNA): TGCGCCAGCAGCTCCCGTATAGCGGGGACAACTGGTACGCAGTATTTT. Translated: CASSSRIAGTTGTQYF.

The rearrangement links TRBV19 to TRBJ2-1; 7 nucleotides align to TRBD2. Per germline, CDR1 LNHDA and CDR2 SQIVND (reference sequence). J lost 5 bases, V lost 3 bases, and 1 base had no gene match. This CDR3 has 13 amino acids. DNA for the CDR3: TGTGCCAGTAGTATCGGGGGGAACAATGAGCAGTTCTTC. Its protein product is CASSIGGNNEQFF.

This clone turned up a few times. This chain joins TRBV7-9 and TRBJ1-1; D unresolved. Germline V gene sequence: CDR1 SEHNR, CDR2 FQNEAQ (reference sequence). The CDR3 runs 11 residues. Trimming removed 2 bases at V and 8 bases at J, with 6 bases between. CDR3 DNA: TGTGCCAGCAGCTTAAGAATAGAAGCTTTCTTT. Translation: CASSLRIEAFF.

The chain is built from TRBV5-8 and TRBJ2-4, with D tentatively TRBD2 (6 bases). CDR3 size: 15 residues. V lost 2 bases and J 2 bases, leaving 11 bases between the germline ends. Germline V gene lookup returns CDR1 SGHTS and CDR2 YDEGEE. CDR3 DNA: TGTGCCAGCAGCTTTTGGGGGGAAACCAAAAACATTCAGTACTTC. This translates into CASSFWGETKNIQYF.

The genes are TRBV5-1 and TRBJ2-3; 7 nucleotides align to TRBD1. This CDR3 has 16 amino acids. The trim removed 1 base at V and 2 bases at J, leaving 7 bases unmatched. CDR1 and CDR2 from the germline V gene are SGHRS and YFSETQ. The CDR3 reads CASSLTTGWVTDTQYF. CDR3 bases: TGCGCCAGCAGCTTGACGACAGGGTGGGTCACAGATACGCAGTATTTT.

This clone was detected only once. The rearrangement joins TRBV9 to TRBJ2-2; D possibly corresponds to TRBD2 (5 bases). V was pared by 2 bases and J by 2 bases, with 13 bases between. The CDR3 runs 16 residues. Germline CDR1 is SGDLS and CDR2 is YYNGEE. The CDR3 DNA reads as TGTGCCAGCAGCGTCGTCGGGATCCCTAACACCGGGGAGCTGTTTTTT. Translated: CASSVVGIPNTGELFF.

The chain recombines TRBV5-8 with TRBJ1-5; D uncertain. This CDR3 comprises 15 residues. V was clipped by 0 bases and J by 5 bases, with 12 bases between them. Germline V gene sequence: CDR1 SGHTS, CDR2 YDEGEE. The CDR3 spells CASSLARLTHQPQHF. As DNA, the CDR3 is TGTGCCAGCAGCTTGGCCCGGTTGACCCATCAGCCCCAGCATTTT.

The chain couples TRBV6-5 to TRBJ1-4; no definite D call. Trimming took off 6 bases at V and 3 bases at J, with 14 bases between the two ends. CDR1 is MNHEY and CDR2 is SVGAGI in the germline V gene. This CDR3 region has 15 residues. CDR3 in DNA: TGTGCCAGCAGACAATACACGGGTTCTAATGAAAAACTGTTTTTT. Protein: CASRQYTGSNEKLFF.

The V and J genes are TRBV12-5 and TRBJ2-7, with TRBD2 matching over 7 bases. V lost 0 bases to trimming and J lost 2 bases; unmatched junction nucleotides: 4. Germline loops: CDR1 LGHNT, CDR2 FRNRAP. The CDR3 extends over 15 amino acids. CDR3: CASGLVQAGAYEQYF. For the CDR3, the DNA is TGTGCTAGTGGTTTGGTACAGGCGGGGGCCTACGAGCAGTACTTC.

V and J are TRBV9 and TRBJ1-2; D is possibly TRBD1 (6 bases). CDR3 length: 16 residues. Trimming left V 3 bases short and J 2 bases short, with 17 bases between. Germline CDR1 SGDLS, CDR2 YYNGEE. This CDR3 reads CASSARGDGVNYGYTF. The CDR3 DNA reads TGTGCCAGCAGCGCGAGGGGGGACGGGGTCAACTATGGCTACACCTTC.

The V and J genes are TRBV5-1 and TRBJ2-2, with D uncertain. V lost 0 bases and J lost 2, with 2 bases in between. The CDR3 is 13 amino acids. Germline V gives CDR1 SGHRS, CDR2 YFSETQ. The chain's CDR3 is CASSLGNTGELFF. The CDR3 DNA reads as TGCGCCAGCAGCTTGGGTAACACCGGGGAGCTGTTTTTT.

The V and J genes are TRBV5-1 and TRBJ1-4; D is unresolved. CDR3 length: 15 residues. CDR1 is SGHRS and CDR2 is YFSETQ in the germline V gene. V was trimmed by 4 bases and J by 0 bases, leaving 10 bases between them. The CDR3 DNA sequence: TGCGCCAGCAGCCCATGGATTGCAACTAATGAAAAACTGTTTTTT. As protein: CASSPWIATNEKLFF.

This chain links TRBV30 with TRBJ1-6; D is uncertain. Germline lookup yields CDR1 GTSNPN and CDR2 SVGIG (reference sequence). The V and J ends lost 2 bases and 7 bases respectively, with 18 bases between them. This CDR3 has 16 amino acids. CDR3 sequence (DNA): TGTGCCTGGAGTCTAAGCCCGCAGTTATGGAATTCACCCCTCCACTTT. It encodes CAWSLSPQLWNSPLHF.

The chain recombines TRBV23-1 with TRBJ2-1; D is possibly TRBD2 (7 bases). TRBV23-1 is known as an ORF, though its function is uncertain. This CDR3 comprises 16 residues. V lost 10 bases, J lost 6 bases, and 25 bases lay in between. CDR3 coding DNA: TGCGCCATCTTACCCTTGGGGGGGGGCTTCTCCAATGAGCAGTTCTTC. It is translated as CAILPLGGGFSNEQFF.

The rearrangement uses TRBV13 and TRBJ2-1, with unresolved D. Between the trimmed V and J ends, which lost 1 base and 3 bases, there was a span of 10 bases. The CDR3 has 15 residues. CDR1 and CDR2 (germline): PRHDT, FYEKMQ (reference sequence). CDR3: CASSLAEWNYNEQFF. CDR3 coding DNA: TGTGCCAGCAGCTTAGCCGAATGGAACTACAATGAGCAGTTCTTC.